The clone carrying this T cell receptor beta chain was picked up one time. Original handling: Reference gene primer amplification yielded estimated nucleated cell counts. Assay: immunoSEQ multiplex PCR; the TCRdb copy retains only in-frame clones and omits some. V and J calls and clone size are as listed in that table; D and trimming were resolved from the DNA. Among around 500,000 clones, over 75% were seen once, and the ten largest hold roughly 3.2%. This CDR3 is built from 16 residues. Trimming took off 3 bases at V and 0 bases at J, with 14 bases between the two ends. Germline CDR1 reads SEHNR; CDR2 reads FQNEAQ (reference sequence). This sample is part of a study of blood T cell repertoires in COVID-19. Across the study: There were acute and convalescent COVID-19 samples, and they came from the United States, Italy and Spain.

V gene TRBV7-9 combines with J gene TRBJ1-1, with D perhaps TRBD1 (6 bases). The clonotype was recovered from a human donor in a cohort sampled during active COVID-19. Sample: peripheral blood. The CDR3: CASSFAQGPVNTEAFF. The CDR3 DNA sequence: TGTGCCAGCAGCTTCGCACAGGGACCTGTGAACACTGAAGCTTTCTTT.